This T cell receptor (beta chain) was documented in a study of radiation and T cells in renal cell carcinoma (dated by TCRdb to about 2020). The study in broad terms: A total of 50 or so samples underwent TCR beta sequencing, made up of roughly 26 tumors and about 27 peripheral blood samples. The last blood draw happened 4 weeks after radiation, timed to coincide with nephrectomy. A total of 4,016,671 unique CDR3 nucleotide sequences, encoding around 2.7 million unique CDR3 amino acid sequences, were found across all 50 or so samples. The full study reports these points: Changes in the blood repertoire were not tracked past 4 weeks after treatment. With a single-armed trial design, the study had no way to address how radiation dose or scheduling affects the TCR repertoire. Top tumor clonotypes rose in blood from baseline to 2 weeks post-radiation, then contracted by 4 weeks, suggesting transient expansion of tumor-resident clones. Because no pretreatment tumor biopsies were available, whether clonotypes were present in the tumor at baseline could not be determined.

The germline V gene supplies CDR1 SGHTA and CDR2 FQGNSA. The CDR3 sequence holds 15 residues, the cysteine and phenylalanine included. Just CDR3 DNA is preserved here, 45 bases in frame from base 1. Cut back by 6 bases and 4 bases, the V and J ends lie 18 bases apart. This specimen's time point label, interpreted: blood 4 weeks post-SBRT, at nephrectomy. This sample's treatment or condition label indicates: 15 Gy SBRT to primary tumor, nephrectomy 4 weeks later. Samples came from a clinical trial, in which primary renal cell carcinomas received 15 Gy stereotactic body radiation therapy followed by nephrectomy 4 weeks later. To follow tumor-enriched clonotypes, peripheral blood was collected serially from radiation-treated patients at baseline and again at 2 weeks and 4 weeks after SBRT. All patients had renal cell carcinoma with clear cell pathology. Genomic DNA for TCR sequencing was prepared using the QIAamp DNA Blood Mini Kit (Qiagen). Samples were included in the analyses only if all quality control checks were passed.

TCR beta libraries were generated from genomic DNA with the immunoSEQ kit, following the manufacturer's recommendations. To prepare the libraries, a first multiplex PCR with proprietary primers was run, followed by a second PCR that added unique barcodes, and a bead cleanup was done after each round. Each sample batch included a kit-provided positive control reaction and a negative control reaction. The final libraries were assessed on an Agilent 4200 TapeStation D1000 ScreenTape, pooled by volume, and quantified by qPCR. Sequencing was performed on an Illumina NextSeq500 using a MidOutput 150-cycle cartridge, with 156 Read1 cycles, 15 Index1 cycles, and the kit custom primers. The pooled library was loaded at around 0.93 pM with around 22% PhiX control spiked in. In the paper's pipeline: Vendor-processed data were analyzed in R, and a clonotype was defined as all T cells sharing the same CDR3 nucleotide sequence. In the clone abundance analyses, frequencies were normalized to the 10,000 most abundant clones in each sample. Before analysis, public T cell clones were removed, and these numbered fewer than six per sample on average. Tumor-enriched clonotypes and baseline blood-enriched clonotypes were defined as those with an abundance difference of at least 32-fold between compartments. Clonotypes expanded or contracted between blood time points were identified with a beta-binomial differential abundance model. The Baroni-Urbani and Buser coefficient was used to measure tumor-blood repertoire similarity, and groups were compared with two-tailed Wilcoxon tests in R. Not all clones reach the TCRdb copy of this immuneACCESS table, which keeps in-frame sequences only. Checked studies attribute under half of the gap to unresolved V genes and leave the rest unexplained. From that table come the V and J calls and clone size; the DNA was used to work out D and trimming. This sample has roughly 64,000 clones in its table, and about three quarters of those were observed once. Of the sample, approximately 6.8% falls within the top ten clones.

As regards this clone: Its target antigen remains unknown. Nothing much larger sits one base from this clone, and base qualities are not available.

This receptor was taken from a man between 60 and 75 years old with renal cell carcinoma. Here the sequenced sample was blood, taken from a patient whose treatment included radiotherapy and nephrectomy. The sequence links TRBV7-2 to TRBJ2-5, with TRBD2 tentatively as D gene (6 bases match). The nucleotide sequence is given as TGTGCCAGCAGGTCCTGGGCGGGAAAGGGAGAGACCCAGTACTTC. This codes for CASRSWAGKGETQYF.